The 19 T cell receptor beta chains reported below all come from one sample, sequenced in a study of Ad26.COV2.S vaccination and SARS-CoV-2 variants. Using immunoSEQ multiplex PCR, the repertoire was profiled, and TCRdb retains in-frame clones only, with some absent. The sample shows 400,000 to 450,000 clones, about 90% of them seen only once. The treatment is: about 20 received Ad26.COV2.S at low or high dose, single or two shots; 5 received placebo; per-sample allocation not given. All samples were drawn on day 63, counting from the first vaccine or placebo injection. Material: peripheral blood, obtained in a trial of Ad26.COV2.S vaccine versus placebo. These receptors came from a person aged 18-65 years who received the Ad26.COV2.S COVID-19 vaccine or a placebo.

The chain uses TRBV9 and TRBJ2-3; TRBD2 is a possible D gene (5 bases). Deletions cut 0 bases from V and 2 bases from J, with 7 bases between. Per germline, CDR1 SGDLS and CDR2 YYNGEE. This CDR3 region has 14 residues. Written as DNA, the CDR3 is TGTGCCAGCAGCGTAGAGGGAGACACAGATACGCAGTATTTT. Its translation is CASSVEGDTDTQYF.

V and J are TRBV3-1 (or the pseudogene TRBV3-2) and TRBJ2-2, with D maybe TRBD1 (5 bases). CDR1 is LGHDT and CDR2 is YNNKEL in the germline V gene (reference sequence). The CDR3 spans 16 residues. V shed 2 bases and J shed 3 bases, with 13 bases lying between them. The CDR3 DNA sequence: TGTGCCAGCAGCCAAATAAAGGGGCTCTACACCGGGGAGCTGTTTTTT. Its translation: CASSQIKGLYTGELFF.

In DNA form, the CDR3 reads TGTGCCAGTAGTATCATAGGGGGCCTGAACACTGAAGCTTTCTTT. Protein: CASSIIGGLNTEAFF. The chain combines TRBV19 with TRBJ1-1; 7 bases align to TRBD1. V lost 3 bases, J lost 0 bases, and 4 bases stayed unmatched. Germline CDR1 is LNHDA and CDR2 is SQIVND (reference sequence). This CDR3 is 15 amino acids long.

V is TRBV27 and J is TRBJ1-1; 7 bases are shared with TRBD1. This CDR3 contains 14 residues. V lost 8 bases and J lost 3; bases outside the gene matches: 9. CDR1 and CDR2 (germline): MNHEY, SMNVEV (reference sequence). The CDR3 coding sequence is TGTGCCAGCCGAACAGGGGTTGGGTACACTGAAGCTTTCTTT. Translating gives CASRTGVGYTEAFF.

The rearrangement links TRBV7-2 to TRBJ1-6; 7 positions match TRBD1. Germline loops: CDR1 SGHTA, CDR2 FQGNSA. V was clipped by 1 base and J by 1 base; unmatched bases: 4. The CDR3 consists of 17 residues. CDR3 residues: CASSLGQGVSYNSPLHF. CDR3 DNA sequence: TGTGCCAGCAGCTTAGGACAGGGAGTTTCCTATAATTCACCCCTCCACTTT.

The V and J genes are TRBV9 and TRBJ2-1; 8 positions match TRBD2. CDR1 SGDLS and CDR2 YYNGEE come from the germline V gene. The CDR3 has 15 amino acids. V gave up 3 bases and J gave up 2 bases; unmatched junction bases: 4. CDR3 sequence: CASSAPAGAYNEQFF. CDR3 nucleotide sequence: TGTGCCAGCAGCGCGCCAGCGGGAGCCTACAATGAGCAGTTCTTC.

The rearrangement links TRBV4-1 to TRBJ2-5; no clear D. Trimming stripped 1 base from V and 4 bases from J, with 4 bases between. The germline CDR1 and CDR2 sequences are MGHRA and YSYEKL. The CDR3 has 12 amino acids. The CDR3 protein is CASSQGPETQYF. The DNA of the CDR3 is TGCGCCAGCAGCCAAGGTCCAGAGACCCAGTACTTC.

V usage is TRBV5-1 and J usage is TRBJ1-1; 12 bases agree with TRBD1. Germline assignment: CDR1 SGHRS and CDR2 YFSETQ. V trimming: 4 bases; J trimming: 11 bases; junction bases outside the gene matches: 12. CDR3 length: 15 residues. CDR3 nucleotide sequence: TGCGCCAGCAGCACCGGTTGGGACAGGGGGCGAGAGGCTTTCTTT. It translates to CASSTGWDRGREAFF.

This clone was picked up one time. The chain combines TRBV6-2 or TRBV6-3 with TRBJ2-7; 8 nucleotides agree with TRBD2. J lost 2 bases, V lost 2 bases, and 14 bases had no gene match. This CDR3 region has 18 residues. Germline V gives CDR1 MNHEY, CDR2 SVGEGT. CDR3 protein: CASSYPRPGAGETYEQYF. CDR3 coding DNA: TGTGCCAGCAGTTACCCACGACCTGGAGCGGGAGAAACCTACGAGCAGTACTTC.

This chain links TRBV25-1 with TRBJ2-5; TRBD2 is a possible D gene (6 bases). Germline CDR1 and CDR2: MGHDK and SYGVNS. The CDR3 has 13 amino acids. V was shortened by 7 bases and J by 5 bases, with 14 bases between the two germline ends. The CDR3 nucleotides read TGTGCCAGCAATGGCGGGACCGAGGAGACCCAGTACTTC. It codes for CASNGGTEETQYF.

V and J are TRBV4-2 and TRBJ1-3; unclear D gene. V was clipped by 0 bases and J by 3 bases, with 9 bases between them. The length of the CDR3 is 15 residues. Germline CDR1 reads LGHNA; CDR2 reads YNFKEQ. The CDR3 loop is CASSQEQVLGNTIYF. The DNA of the CDR3 is TGTGCCAGCAGCCAAGAGCAGGTTCTTGGAAACACCATATATTTT.

V gene TRBV19 combines with J gene TRBJ2-3, with D tentatively TRBD1 (5 bases). The CDR3 totals 15 residues. V lost 5 bases, J lost 1 base, and 13 bases lay in between. In germline, CDR1 is LNHDA, CDR2 SQIVND (reference sequence). CDR3 nucleotides: TGTGCCAGTAGTCCCAGGGCTCGTGGCACAGATACGCAGTATTTT. Protein product: CASSPRARGTDTQYF.

The chain employs TRBV9 and TRBJ2-7, with TRBD1 matching over 7 bases. This CDR3 contains 15 residues. Germline CDR1 and CDR2: SGDLS and YYNGEE. The V gene end was trimmed by 1 base and the J gene end by 2 bases; junction bases not matched to a gene: 6. The CDR3 reads CASSVRTGATYEQYF. CDR3 DNA: TGTGCCAGCAGCGTAAGGACAGGCGCCACCTACGAGCAGTACTTC.

The V and J genes are TRBV2 and TRBJ1-6; weak D call: TRBD1 (6 bases). Germline V gene lookup returns CDR1 SNHLY and CDR2 FYNNEI. The length of the CDR3 is 12 residues. With 6 bases removed from V and 10 bases from J, the gap between germline ends came to 10 bases. The CDR3 sequence: CASRDSRSPLHF. The CDR3 bases are TGTGCCAGCAGGGACAGCCGATCACCCCTCCACTTT.

J is TRBJ2-1 and V is TRBV6-6; 9 bases align to TRBD1. CDR3 size: 18 residues. Germline V CDR1 and CDR2: MNHNY, SVGAGI (reference sequence). Germline trimming cut 5 bases from V and 0 bases from J; bases unmatched to any gene: 11. CDR3 bases: TGTGCCAGCAGTCGTGGACAGGGGTCTCCGAGCTCCTACAATGAGCAGTTCTTC. This gives the protein CASSRGQGSPSSYNEQFF.

This clone occurred once. V and J are TRBV4-2 and TRBJ2-3; 8 nucleotides match TRBD2. The CDR3 length is 14 residues. Germline V lookup: CDR1 LGHNA, CDR2 YNFKEQ. With 4 bases clipped from V and 3 bases from J, the junction kept 3 bases outside the gene matches. CDR3 coding DNA: TGTGCCAGCAGCCTTCGCGGGAGGACAGATACGCAGTATTTT. Its protein product is CASSLRGRTDTQYF.

The DNA for the CDR3 is TGTGCCAGCATTCAATCGGTAAAACTGTTTTTT. This sequence encodes CASIQSVKLFF. This chain uses TRBV2 with TRBJ1-4; D not certain. This CDR3 has 11 residues. The germline V gene encodes CDR1 SNHLY and CDR2 FYNNEI. V was clipped by 7 bases and J by 10 bases, with 10 bases between them.

The chain uses TRBV10-3 and TRBJ1-5; D is undetermined. This CDR3 comprises 12 residues. The V and J ends lost 4 bases and 6 bases respectively, with 7 bases between them. Germline V lookup: CDR1 ENHRY, CDR2 SYGVKD. CDR3 in amino acids: CAISGGSQPQHF. The CDR3 nucleotides read TGTGCCATCAGTGGGGGTAGTCAGCCCCAGCATTTT.

The chain employs TRBV2 and TRBJ1-6; 9 positions agree with TRBD1. The CDR3 spans 13 residues. Unmatched junction bases numbered 1, after V lost 4 bases and J lost 9 bases. Germline loops: CDR1 SNHLY, CDR2 FYNNEI. The CDR3 loop is CASSGQGGSPLHF. DNA of the CDR3: TGTGCCAGCAGTGGACAGGGGGGTTCACCCCTCCACTTT.